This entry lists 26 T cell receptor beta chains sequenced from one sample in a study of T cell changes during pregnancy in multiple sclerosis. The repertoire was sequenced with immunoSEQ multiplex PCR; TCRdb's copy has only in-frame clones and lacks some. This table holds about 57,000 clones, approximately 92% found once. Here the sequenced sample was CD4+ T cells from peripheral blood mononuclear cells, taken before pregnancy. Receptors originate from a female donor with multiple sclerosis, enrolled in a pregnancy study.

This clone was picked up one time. The CDR3 spells CASSWGKGSYEQYF. As DNA, the CDR3 is TGTGCCAGCAGCTGGGGCAAAGGCTCGTACGAGCAGTACTTC. The chain recombines TRBV7-8 with TRBJ2-7, with D possibly TRBD1 on 5 matching bases. This CDR3 is built from 14 residues. Trimming took off 4 bases at V and 4 bases at J, with 14 bases between the two ends. The V gene's germline CDR1 is SGHVS and CDR2 FQNEAQ.

The CDR3 DNA is TGTGCCAGCAGTTTAAGGGGCCTCAACTATGGCTACACCTTC. Amino acids: CASSLRGLNYGYTF. V gene TRBV27 combines with J gene TRBJ1-2; D is perhaps TRBD1 (5 bases). There are 14 residues in the CDR3. Germline V lookup: CDR1 MNHEY, CDR2 SMNVEV (reference sequence). Trimming stripped 2 bases from V and 2 bases from J, with 9 bases between.

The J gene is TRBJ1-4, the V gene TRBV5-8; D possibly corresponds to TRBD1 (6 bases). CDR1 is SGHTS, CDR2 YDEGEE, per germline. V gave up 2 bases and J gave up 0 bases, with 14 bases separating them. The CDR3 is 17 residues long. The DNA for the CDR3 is TGTGCCAGCAGCTTCCGGGACAAGGTGGCAACTAATGAAAAACTGTTTTTT. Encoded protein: CASSFRDKVATNEKLFF.

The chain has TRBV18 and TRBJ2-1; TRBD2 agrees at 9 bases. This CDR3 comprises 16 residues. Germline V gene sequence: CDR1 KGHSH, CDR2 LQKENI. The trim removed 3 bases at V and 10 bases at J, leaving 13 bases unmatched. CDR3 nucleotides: TGTGCCAGCTCACCCGCTAGCGGGAATCCCAACGGGGAGCAGTTCTTC. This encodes CASSPASGNPNGEQFF.

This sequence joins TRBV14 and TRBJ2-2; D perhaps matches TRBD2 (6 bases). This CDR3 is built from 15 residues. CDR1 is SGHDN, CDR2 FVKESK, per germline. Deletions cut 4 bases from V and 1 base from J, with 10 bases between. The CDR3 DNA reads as TGTGCCAGCAGCCGGGACTTTCTGAACACCGGGGAGCTGTTTTTT. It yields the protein CASSRDFLNTGELFF.

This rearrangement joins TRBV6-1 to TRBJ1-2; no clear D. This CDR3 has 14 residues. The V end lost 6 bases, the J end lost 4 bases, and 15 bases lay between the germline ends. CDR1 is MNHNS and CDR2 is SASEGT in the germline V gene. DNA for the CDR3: TGTGCCAGCAGGGGGTTGGGGAGCAGCTATGGCTACACCTTC. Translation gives CASRGLGSSYGYTF.

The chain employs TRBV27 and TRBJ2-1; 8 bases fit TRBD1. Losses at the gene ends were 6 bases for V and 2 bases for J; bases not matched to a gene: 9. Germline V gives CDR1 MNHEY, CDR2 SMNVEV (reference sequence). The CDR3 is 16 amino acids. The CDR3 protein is CASSTPGTGPYNEQFF. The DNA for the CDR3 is TGTGCCAGCAGCACCCCCGGGACAGGACCCTACAATGAGCAGTTCTTC.

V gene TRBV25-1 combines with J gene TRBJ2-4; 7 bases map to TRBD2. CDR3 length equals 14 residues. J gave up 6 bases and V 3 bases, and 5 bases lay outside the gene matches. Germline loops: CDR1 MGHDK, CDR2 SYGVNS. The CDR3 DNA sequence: TGTGCCAGCAGTGAGGGGGGGGTTCGAAACATTCAGTACTTC. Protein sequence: CASSEGGVRNIQYF.

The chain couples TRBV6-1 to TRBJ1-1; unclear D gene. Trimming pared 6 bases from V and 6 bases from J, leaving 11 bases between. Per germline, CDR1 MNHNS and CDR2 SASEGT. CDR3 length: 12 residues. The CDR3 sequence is CASSPGASEAFF. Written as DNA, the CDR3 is TGTGCCAGCAGCCCAGGTGCCTCTGAAGCTTTCTTT.

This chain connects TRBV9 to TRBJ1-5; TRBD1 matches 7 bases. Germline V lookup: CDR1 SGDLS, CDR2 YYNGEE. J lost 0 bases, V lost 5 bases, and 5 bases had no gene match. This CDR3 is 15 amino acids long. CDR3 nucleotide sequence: TGTGCCAGCAGTAAACAGGGGTATAGCAATCAGCCCCAGCATTTT. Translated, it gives CASSKQGYSNQPQHF. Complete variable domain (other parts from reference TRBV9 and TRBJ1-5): DSGVTQTPKHLITATGQRVTLRCSPRSGDLSVYWYQQSLDQGLQFLIQYYNGEERAKGNILERFSAQQFPDLHSELNLSSLELGDSALYFCASSKQGYSNQPQHFGDGTRLSIL.

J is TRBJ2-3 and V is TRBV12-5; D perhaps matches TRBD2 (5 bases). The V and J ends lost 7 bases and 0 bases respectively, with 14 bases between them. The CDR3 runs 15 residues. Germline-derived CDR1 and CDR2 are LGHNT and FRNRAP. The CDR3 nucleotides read TGTGCTAGTGTTAGAGGGCAGGTTAGCACAGATACGCAGTATTTT. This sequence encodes CASVRGQVSTDTQYF.

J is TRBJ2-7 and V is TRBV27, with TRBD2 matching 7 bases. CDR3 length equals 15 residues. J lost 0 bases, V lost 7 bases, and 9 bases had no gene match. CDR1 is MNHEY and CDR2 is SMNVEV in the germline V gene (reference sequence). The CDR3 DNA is TGTGCCAGCAAACCTCTCCTAGCGGACTCCTACGAGCAGTACTTC. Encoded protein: CASKPLLADSYEQYF.

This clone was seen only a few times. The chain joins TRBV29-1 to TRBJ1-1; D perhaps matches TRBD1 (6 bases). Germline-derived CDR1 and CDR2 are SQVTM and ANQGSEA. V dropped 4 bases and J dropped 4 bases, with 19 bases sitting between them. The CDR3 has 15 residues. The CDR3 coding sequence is TGCAGCGTTGCGACAGGAGCCCGTCTGAGCACTGAAGCTTTCTTT. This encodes CSVATGARLSTEAFF. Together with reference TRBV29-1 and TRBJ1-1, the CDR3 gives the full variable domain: SAVISQKPSRDICQRGTSLTIQCQVDSQVTMMFWYRQQPGQSLTLIATANQGSEATYESGFVIDKFPISRPNLTFSTLTVSNMSPEDSSIYLCSVATGARLSTEAFFGQGTRLTVV.

The CDR3 sequence: CASRRDGGNTEAFF. DNA of the CDR3: TGTGCCAGCAGAAGGGACGGGGGGAACACTGAAGCTTTCTTT. This chain joins TRBV7-9 and TRBJ1-1; maybe TRBD1 (5 bases). This CDR3 has 14 residues. V lost 6 bases to trimming and J lost 1 base, with 12 bases between them. Germline-derived CDR1 and CDR2 are SEHNR and FQNEAQ (reference sequence).

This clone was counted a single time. The chain's CDR3 is CASSDLAGGYNEQFF. The CDR3 DNA sequence: TGTGCCAGCAGTGATTTAGCGGGAGGGTACAATGAGCAGTTCTTC. The chain links TRBV28 to TRBJ2-1; 11 nucleotides match TRBD2. The V gene's germline CDR1 is MDHEN and CDR2 SYDVKM. The length of the CDR3 is 15 residues. V shed 5 bases and J 4 bases; nucleotides not matched to a gene: 4.

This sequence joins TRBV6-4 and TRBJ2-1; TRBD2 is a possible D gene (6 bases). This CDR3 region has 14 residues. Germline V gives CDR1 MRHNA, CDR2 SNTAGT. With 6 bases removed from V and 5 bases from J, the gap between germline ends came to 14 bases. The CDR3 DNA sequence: TGTGCCAGCAGCCGGGACTGGTCTAACAATGAGCAGTTCTTC. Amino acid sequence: CASSRDWSNNEQFF.

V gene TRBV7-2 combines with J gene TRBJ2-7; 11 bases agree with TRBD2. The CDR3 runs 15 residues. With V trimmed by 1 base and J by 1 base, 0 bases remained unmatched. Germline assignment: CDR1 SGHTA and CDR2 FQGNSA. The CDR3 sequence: CASSLGLAGSYEQYF. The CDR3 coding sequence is TGTGCCAGCAGCTTAGGACTAGCGGGGTCCTACGAGCAGTACTTC.

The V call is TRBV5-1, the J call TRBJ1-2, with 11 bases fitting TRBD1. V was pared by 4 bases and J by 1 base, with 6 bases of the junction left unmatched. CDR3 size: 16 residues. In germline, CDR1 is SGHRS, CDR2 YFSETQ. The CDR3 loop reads CASSPGQGAVNYGYTF. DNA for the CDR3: TGCGCCAGCAGCCCCGGACAGGGGGCAGTTAACTATGGCTACACCTTC.

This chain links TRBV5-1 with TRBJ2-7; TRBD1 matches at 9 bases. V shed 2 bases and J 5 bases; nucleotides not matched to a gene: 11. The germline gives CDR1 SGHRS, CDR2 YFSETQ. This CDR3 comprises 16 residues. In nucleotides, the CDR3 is TGCGCCAGCAGCTTTGGACAGGGGTTAGGTTTGGACGAGCAGTACTTC. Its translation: CASSFGQGLGLDEQYF.

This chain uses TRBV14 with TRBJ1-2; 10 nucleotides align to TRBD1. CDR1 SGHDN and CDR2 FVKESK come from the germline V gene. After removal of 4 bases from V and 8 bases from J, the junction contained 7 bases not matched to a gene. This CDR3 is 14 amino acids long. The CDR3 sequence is CASSLTGGVDGYTF. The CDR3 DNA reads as TGTGCCAGCAGCCTGACAGGGGGCGTCGACGGCTACACCTTC.

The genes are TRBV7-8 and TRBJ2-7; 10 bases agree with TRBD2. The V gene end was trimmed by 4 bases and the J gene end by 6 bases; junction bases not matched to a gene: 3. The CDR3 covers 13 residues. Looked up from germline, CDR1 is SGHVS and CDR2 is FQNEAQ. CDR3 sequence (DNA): TGTGCCAGCAGCTCTATAGCGGGAGGCGAGCAGTACTTC. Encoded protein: CASSSIAGGEQYF.

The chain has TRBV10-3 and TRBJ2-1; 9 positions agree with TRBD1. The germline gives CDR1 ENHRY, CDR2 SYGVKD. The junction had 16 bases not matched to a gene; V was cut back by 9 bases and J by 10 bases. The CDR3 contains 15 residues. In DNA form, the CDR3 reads TGTGCCATTTCGGTGGGGGGACAGGGAGTTGGAGAGCAGTTCTTC. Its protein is CAISVGGQGVGEQFF.

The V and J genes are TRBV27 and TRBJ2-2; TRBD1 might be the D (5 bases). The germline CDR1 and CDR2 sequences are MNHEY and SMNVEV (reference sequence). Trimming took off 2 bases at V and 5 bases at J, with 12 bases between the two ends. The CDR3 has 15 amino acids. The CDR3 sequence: CASSLGVKGTGELFF. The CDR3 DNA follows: TGTGCCAGCAGTTTAGGGGTAAAGGGGACCGGGGAGCTGTTTTTT.

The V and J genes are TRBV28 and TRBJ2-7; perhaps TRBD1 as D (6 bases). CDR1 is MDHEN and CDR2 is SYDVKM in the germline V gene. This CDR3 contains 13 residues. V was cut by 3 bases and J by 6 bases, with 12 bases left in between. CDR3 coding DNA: TGTGCCAGCAGTTTCTTCCAGGGGCCCGAGCAGTACTTC. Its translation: CASSFFQGPEQYF.

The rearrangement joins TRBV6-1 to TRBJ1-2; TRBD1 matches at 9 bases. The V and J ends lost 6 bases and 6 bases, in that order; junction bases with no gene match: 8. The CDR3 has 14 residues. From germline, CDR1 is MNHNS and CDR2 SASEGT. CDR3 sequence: CASSLPGQGDGYTF. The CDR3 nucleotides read TGTGCCAGCAGCCTTCCGGGACAGGGCGATGGCTACACCTTC.

CDR3 in amino acids: CASSQGLAGRETQYF. CDR3 nucleotide sequence: TGCGCCAGCAGCCAGGGATTAGCGGGACGAGAGACCCAGTACTTC. The genes are TRBV4-1 and TRBJ2-5; the match to TRBD2 covers 8 bases. Germline loops: CDR1 MGHRA, CDR2 YSYEKL. V gave up 3 bases and J gave up 4 bases; unmatched junction bases: 7. This CDR3 spans 15 amino acids.